These 27 T cell receptor beta chains originate from one sample sequenced in a study of neurological immune-mediated disorders. One entry per CDR3 protein results from TCRdb running MiXCR on the 5' RACE reads. The sample holds about 74,000 distinct CDR3 sequences, roughly 5.6% seen once. The specimen was PBMCs. The receptors were gathered from a young man with multiple sclerosis.

In its sample, this clonotype was seen many times. J is TRBJ2-7 and V is TRBV11-2; 8 bases match TRBD1. The germline V gene encodes CDR1 SGHAT and CDR2 FQNNGV. Trimming cost V 0 bases and J 3 bases; bases outside gene matches: 4. The CDR3 contains 15 residues. The CDR3 region has the DNA TGTGCCAGCAGCTTAGAGCGGGGACAGGACTACGAGCAGTACTTC. This sequence encodes CASSLERGQDYEQYF.

The J gene is TRBJ2-7, the V gene TRBV12-3 or TRBV12-4, with D possibly TRBD1 on 6 matching bases. The CDR3 contains 15 residues. V lost 6 bases to trimming and J lost 0 bases, with 15 bases between them. CDR3 region: CASSPWQGSSYEQYF. CDR3 bases: TGTGCCAGCAGCCCGTGGCAGGGGAGCTCCTACGAGCAGTACTTC.

This clonotype was picked up many times. The rearrangement links TRBV20-1 to TRBJ2-3, with 12 bases matching TRBD2. From germline, CDR1 is DFQATT and CDR2 SNEGSKA (reference sequence). Unmatched junction bases numbered 7, after V lost 5 bases and J lost 1 base. This CDR3 spans 16 amino acids. The DNA for the CDR3 is TGCAGTGCTGGACTAGCGGGGTCACGCGGCACAGATACGCAGTATTTT. This codes for CSAGLAGSRGTDTQYF.

This clonotype has a count of ten or more. The V and J genes are TRBV9 and TRBJ1-2; possibly TRBD1 for D (5 bases). Trimming stripped 4 bases from V and 8 bases from J, with 12 bases between. CDR1 SGDLS and CDR2 YYNGEE come from the germline V gene. This CDR3 region has 12 residues. The CDR3 loop reads CASSYAGDGYTF. CDR3 coding DNA: TGTGCCAGCAGCTACGCGGGGGACGGCTACACCTTC.

This clonotype was recorded at least ten times. The chain is built from TRBV6-6 and TRBJ2-7; possibly TRBD2 for D (5 bases). Germline V gives CDR1 MNHNY, CDR2 SVGAGI (reference sequence). V lost 5 bases and J 5 bases, leaving 13 bases between the germline ends. The CDR3 extends over 13 amino acids. This chain's CDR3 is CASSGIGGNEQYF. The CDR3 nucleotides are TGTGCCAGCAGTGGAATCGGAGGCAACGAGCAGTACTTC.

To note about this clonotype: Compared with germline, one end of the junction differs, possibly owing to a read error. The genes are TRBV28 and TRBJ1-5; 9 positions match TRBD1. Per germline, CDR1 MDHEN and CDR2 SYDVKM. The CDR3 has 13 residues. The CDR3, as DNA: TGTGCCAGCAGAGGGGACAGGGCTCAGCCCCAGAATTTT. Protein product: CASRGDRAQPQNF.

On this clonotype: A single base separates this from a much larger clone, so it may be a read error. The rearrangement links TRBV20-1 to TRBJ2-7; the D call may be TRBD1 or TRBD2 (6 bases each). V shed 3 bases and J shed 2 bases, with 14 bases lying between them. Germline assignment: CDR1 DFQATT and CDR2 SNEGSKA (reference sequence). The length of the CDR3 is 14 residues. The CDR3 here is CSASKGGKTYEQYF. In DNA form, the CDR3 reads TGCAGTGCTAGTAAGGGGGGTAAGACCTACGAGCAGTACTTC.

This clonotype was observed at least ten times. The chain couples TRBV29-1 to TRBJ2-2; D gene unclear. V was clipped by 4 bases and J by 7 bases, with 10 bases between them. The CDR3 has 12 residues. Germline loops: CDR1 SQVTM, CDR2 ANQGSEA. The CDR3 nucleotides read TGCAGCGTTGGATCAGGAATCGGGGAGCTGTTTTTT. Translating it yields CSVGSGIGELFF.

This clonotype has a count of ten or more. The chain employs TRBV5-6 and TRBJ2-7; TRBD1 aligns across 9 bases. CDR3 size: 14 residues. Germline V lookup: CDR1 SGHDT, CDR2 YYEEEE. V lost 4 bases and J lost 2; bases outside the gene matches: 4. CDR3 DNA sequence: TGTGCCAGCAGCAGGGGACAGGGAGCCTACGAGCAGTACTTC. Translation: CASSRGQGAYEQYF. The full variable domain, completed using reference TRBV5-6 and TRBJ2-7, is DAGVTQSPTHLIKTRGQQVTLRCSPKSGHDTVSWYQQALGQGPQFIFQYYEEEERQRGNFPDRFSGHQFPNYSSELNVNALLLGDSALYLCASSRGQGAYEQYFGPGTRLTVT.

Ten or more counts support this clonotype. The rearrangement links TRBV6-6 to TRBJ2-7; 9 nucleotides match TRBD2. V trimming: 2 bases; J trimming: 3 bases; junction bases outside the gene matches: 8. CDR1 and CDR2 from the germline V gene are MNHNY and SVGAGI (reference sequence). This CDR3 has 16 amino acids. In DNA form, the CDR3 reads TGTGCCAGCAGTTACGGGGGCGGGGGGGAGCACTACGAGCAGTACTTC. Translated: CASSYGGGGEHYEQYF.

This clonotype appeared many times. The J gene is TRBJ2-7, the V gene TRBV7-9, with 12 bases identical to TRBD2. Per the germline V gene, CDR1 is SEHNR and CDR2 is FQNEAQ (reference sequence). This CDR3 comprises 15 residues. The V and J ends lost 5 bases and 2 bases, in that order; junction bases with no gene match: 4. The CDR3 is CASSPGLAGPYEQYF. The CDR3 nucleotides are TGTGCCAGCAGCCCAGGACTAGCGGGACCCTACGAGCAGTACTTC.

This clonotype was detected ten times or more. V is TRBV7-9 and J is TRBJ2-1; possible D gene TRBD1, 5 bases. Trimming shortened V by 4 bases and J by 4 bases, and 11 bases separated the two germline ends. The CDR3 has 14 residues. Germline-derived CDR1 and CDR2 are SEHNR and FQNEAQ (reference sequence). The CDR3, as DNA: TGTGCCAGCAGCTCCGTGGACATTTACAATGAGCAGTTCTTC. Translated, it gives CASSSVDIYNEQFF.

This clonotype occurred many times. J is TRBJ2-3 and V is TRBV20-1; 14 bases line up with TRBD2. The length of the CDR3 is 15 residues. The V segment lost 5 bases and the J segment 6 bases; nucleotides outside the gene matches: 7. Germline CDR1 and CDR2: DFQATT and SNEGSKA (reference sequence). The CDR3: CSAGGTSGREDTQYF. The CDR3 DNA is TGCAGTGCTGGTGGGACTAGCGGGAGAGAGGATACGCAGTATTTT.

In its sample, this clonotype was seen many times. The V and J genes are TRBV21-1 and TRBJ1-6. TRBV21-1 is tagged as a pseudogene. CDR3 length: 12 amino acids. CDR3 region: CASSKGNSPLHF. In DNA, the CDR3 is TGTGCCAGCAGCAAAGGGAATTCACCCCTCCACTTT.

The rearrangement links TRBV7-3 to TRBJ2-1; the match to TRBD2 covers 11 bases. Germline-derived CDR1 and CDR2 are SGHTA and FQGTGA. CDR3 length: 15 residues. J lost 4 bases, V lost 5 bases, and 4 bases had no gene match. This chain's CDR3 is CASSPTSGSYNEQFF. The CDR3 nucleotides read TGTGCCAGCAGCCCCACTAGCGGGAGTTACAATGAGCAGTTCTTC. The variable domain in full, with the rest retrieved from reference TRBV7-3 and TRBJ2-1, is GAGVSQTPSNKVTEKGKYVELRCDPISGHTALYWYRQSLGQGPEFLIYFQGTGAADDSGLPNDRFFAVRPEGSVSTLKIQRTERGDSAVYLCASSPTSGSYNEQFFGPGTRLTVL.

There are many counts of this clonotype. This chain joins TRBV5-1 and TRBJ2-5; 7 bases match TRBD2. The CDR3 is made up of 15 amino acids. V lost 0 bases and J lost 3; bases outside the gene matches: 5. Germline V gene data show CDR1 as SGHRS and CDR2 as YFSETQ. The CDR3 sequence: CASSLVAGTKETQYF. CDR3 DNA sequence: TGCGCCAGCAGCTTGGTCGCGGGGACTAAAGAGACCCAGTACTTC.

This clonotype was detected a few times. This rearrangement joins TRBV28 to TRBJ1-1; weak D call: TRBD1 (5 bases). The ends were cut back, 6 bases at V and 2 bases at J, with 16 bases in the middle. The CDR3 spans 15 residues. The V gene's germline CDR1 is MDHEN and CDR2 SYDVKM. The CDR3 region is CASRPPGTGNTEAFF. For the CDR3, the DNA is TGTGCCAGCAGGCCTCCCGGGACGGGAAACACTGAAGCTTTCTTT.

This clonotype was counted only a few times. The chain combines TRBV18 with TRBJ1-6, with 7 nucleotides matching TRBD1. The CDR3 has 15 amino acids. The V and J ends lost 6 bases and 8 bases, in that order; junction bases with no gene match: 10. CDR1 is KGHSH, CDR2 LQKENI, per germline. The CDR3 region has the DNA TGTGCCAGCTCGCCTAACAGGGGTGGGGATTCACCCCTCCACTTT. Translated: CASSPNRGGDSPLHF.

This clonotype was counted many times. The rearrangement joins TRBV7-2 to TRBJ2-5; no definite D call. V gave up 1 base and J gave up 2 bases, with 11 bases separating them. The CDR3 covers 15 residues. Germline V CDR1 and CDR2: SGHTA, FQGNSA. For the CDR3, the DNA is TGTGCCAGCAGCTTAGTGATGTCAGCACAAGAGACCCAGTACTTC. Its translation: CASSLVMSAQETQYF.

This clonotype has ten or more counts. The genes are TRBV29-1 and TRBJ1-2; 7 nucleotides match TRBD1. The CDR3 contains 15 residues. CDR1 and CDR2 (germline): SQVTM, ANQGSEA. Trimming removed 4 bases from V and 7 bases from J; junction bases left unmatched: 15. The CDR3 DNA is TGCAGCGTTGTCGGATTGGACAGGCCAAGGGGTGGCTACACCTTC. Its protein product is CSVVGLDRPRGGYTF. Supplemented by reference TRBV29-1 and TRBJ1-2, the full variable domain reads SAVISQKPSRDICQRGTSLTIQCQVDSQVTMMFWYRQQPGQSLTLIATANQGSEATYESGFVIDKFPISRPNLTFSTLTVSNMSPEDSSIYLCSVVGLDRPRGGYTFGSGTRLTVV.

This clonotype has at least ten counts. The genes are TRBV5-1 and TRBJ2-5; D is uncertain. This CDR3 comprises 15 residues. Germline CDR1 reads SGHRS; CDR2 reads YFSETQ. V shed 0 bases and J shed 2 bases, with 11 bases lying between them. The CDR3 loop reads CASSLVAPRQETQYF. The CDR3 nucleotides read TGCGCCAGCAGCTTGGTGGCACCCCGTCAAGAGACCCAGTACTTC.

At least ten counts were recorded for this clonotype. A junction end diverges from the germline sequence, so it may reflect a read error. The V and J genes are TRBV27 and TRBJ1-5, with D hard to call. CDR1 and CDR2 (germline): MNHEY, SMNVEV (reference sequence). The CDR3 loop spans 16 amino acids. CDR3 DNA: TGTGCCAGCAGTTTATCTCCGTTCAGGATCAATCAGCCCCAGAATTTT. Translating gives CASSLSPFRINQPQNF.

This clonotype was seen ten or more times. The chain combines TRBV5-4 with TRBJ2-3; 12 positions match TRBD2. The CDR3 is 15 residues long. Losses at the gene ends were 4 bases for V and 0 bases for J; bases not matched to a gene: 0. Germline V gene data show CDR1 as SGHNT and CDR2 as YYREEE (reference sequence). In nucleotides, the CDR3 is TGTGCCAGCAGCGGACTAGCGGGAAGCACAGATACGCAGTATTTT. This codes for CASSGLAGSTDTQYF.

This clonotype was seen at least ten times. The rearrangement joins TRBV14 to TRBJ1-2; weak D call: TRBD1 (5 bases). V lost 1 base and J 8 bases, leaving 11 bases between the germline ends. Germline V gene sequence: CDR1 SGHDN, CDR2 FVKESK. This CDR3 is 13 amino acids long. CDR3 in DNA: TGTGCCAGCAGCCAAGCAGGGTCGTCCGGCTACACCTTC. Its translation: CASSQAGSSGYTF. Full variable domain (outside the CDR3, taken from reference TRBV14 and TRBJ1-2): EAGVTQFPSHSVIEKGQTVTLRCDPISGHDNLYWYRRVMGKEIKFLLHFVKESKQDESGMPNNRFLAERTGGTYSTLKVQPAELEDSGVYFCASSQAGSSGYTFGSGTRLTVV.

This clonotype showed up many times. The CDR3 spells CASSLTGASETQYF. For the CDR3, the DNA is TGTGCCAGCAGCTTAACAGGGGCATCGGAGACCCAGTACTTC. The V call is TRBV7-9, the J call TRBJ2-5, with 7 positions matching TRBD1. CDR1 is SEHNR and CDR2 is FQNEAQ in the germline V gene (reference sequence). The CDR3 sequence is 14 residues long. V trimming: 2 bases; J trimming: 5 bases; junction bases outside the gene matches: 5.

In this sample, this clonotype turned up many times. V gene TRBV7-3 combines with J gene TRBJ2-1; D remains ambiguous. Trimming cost V 5 bases and J 2 bases, with 13 bases left between them. Germline-derived CDR1 and CDR2 are SGHTA and FQGTGA. This CDR3 contains 15 residues. DNA for the CDR3: TGTGCCAGCAGCCCCGGCAGGCCGCCCTACAATGAGCAGTTCTTC. Protein: CASSPGRPPYNEQFF.

This clonotype showed up just a few times. The rearrangement links TRBV7-2 to TRBJ2-7; 8 positions match TRBD1. The CDR3 spans 14 residues. Germline CDR1 SGHTA, CDR2 FQGNSA. V shed 1 base, J shed 6 bases, and the junction held 5 bases outside the gene matches. The CDR3 loop is CASSLGRGHREQYF. In nucleotides, the CDR3 is TGTGCCAGCAGCTTAGGCAGGGGGCATCGCGAGCAGTACTTC. Looking up the rest from reference TRBV7-2 and TRBJ2-7 gives the full variable domain: GAGVSQSPSNKVTEKGKDVELRCDPISGHTALYWYRQSLGQGLEFLIYFQGNSAPDKSGLPSDRFSAERTGGSVSTLTIQRTQQEDSAVYLCASSLGRGHREQYFGPGTRLTVT.